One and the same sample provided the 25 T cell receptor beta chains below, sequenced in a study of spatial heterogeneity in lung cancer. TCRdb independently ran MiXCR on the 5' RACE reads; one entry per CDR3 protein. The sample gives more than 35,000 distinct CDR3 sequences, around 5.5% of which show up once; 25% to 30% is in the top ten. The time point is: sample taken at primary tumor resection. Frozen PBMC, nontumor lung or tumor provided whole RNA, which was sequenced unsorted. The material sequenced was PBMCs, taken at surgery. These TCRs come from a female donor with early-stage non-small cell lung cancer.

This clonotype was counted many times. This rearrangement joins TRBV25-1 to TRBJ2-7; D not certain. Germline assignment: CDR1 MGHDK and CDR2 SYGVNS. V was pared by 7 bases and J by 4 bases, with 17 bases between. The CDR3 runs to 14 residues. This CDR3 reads CASTTYIGDYEQYF. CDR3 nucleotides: TGTGCCAGCACCACTTACATAGGAGATTACGAGCAGTACTTC.

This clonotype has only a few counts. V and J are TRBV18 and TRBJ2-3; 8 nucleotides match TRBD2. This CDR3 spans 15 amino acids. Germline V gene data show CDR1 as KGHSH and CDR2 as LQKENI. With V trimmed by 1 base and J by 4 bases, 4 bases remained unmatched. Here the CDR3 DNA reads TGTGCCAGCTCACCACAAGCGGGAGCTTCAGATACGCAGTATTTT. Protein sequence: CASSPQAGASDTQYF.

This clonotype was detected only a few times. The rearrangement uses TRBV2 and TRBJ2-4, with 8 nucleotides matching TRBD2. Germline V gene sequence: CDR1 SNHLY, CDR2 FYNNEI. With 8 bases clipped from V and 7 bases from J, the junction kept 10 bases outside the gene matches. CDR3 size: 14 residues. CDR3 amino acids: CASSQDPGGNIQYF. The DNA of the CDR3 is TGTGCCAGCTCGCAGGACCCGGGAGGGAACATTCAGTACTTC.

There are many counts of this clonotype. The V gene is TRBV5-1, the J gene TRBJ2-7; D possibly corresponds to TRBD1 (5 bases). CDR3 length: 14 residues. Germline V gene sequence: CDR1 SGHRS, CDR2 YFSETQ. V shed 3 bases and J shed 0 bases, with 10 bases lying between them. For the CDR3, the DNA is TGCGCCAGCAGCTCCCAGGGAAGCTCCTACGAGCAGTACTTC. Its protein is CASSSQGSSYEQYF.

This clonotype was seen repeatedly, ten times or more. The CDR3 sequence: CASSVGVTYEQYF. CDR3 sequence (DNA): TGTGCCAGCAGCGTAGGGGTGACATACGAGCAGTACTTC. The rearrangement uses TRBV9 and TRBJ2-7; D gene uncertain. Deletions cut 0 bases from V and 4 bases from J, with 8 bases between. Germline loops: CDR1 SGDLS, CDR2 YYNGEE. The CDR3 sequence is 13 residues long.

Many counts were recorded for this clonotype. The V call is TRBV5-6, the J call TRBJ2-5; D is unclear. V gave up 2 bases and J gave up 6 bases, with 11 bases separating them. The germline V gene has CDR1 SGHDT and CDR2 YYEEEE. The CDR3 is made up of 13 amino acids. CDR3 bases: TGTGCCAGCAGCTTATACACCACGCAGACCCAGTACTTC. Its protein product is CASSLYTTQTQYF.

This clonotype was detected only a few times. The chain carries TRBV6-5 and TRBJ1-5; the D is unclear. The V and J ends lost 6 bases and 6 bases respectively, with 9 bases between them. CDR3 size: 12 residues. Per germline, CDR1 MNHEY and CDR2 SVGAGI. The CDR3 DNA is TGTGCCAGCAGAACCTTGAGTCAGCCCCAGCATTTT. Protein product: CASRTLSQPQHF.

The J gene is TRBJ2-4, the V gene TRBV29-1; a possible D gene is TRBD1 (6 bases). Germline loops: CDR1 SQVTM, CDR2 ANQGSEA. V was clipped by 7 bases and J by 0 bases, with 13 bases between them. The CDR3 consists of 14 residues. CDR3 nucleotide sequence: TGCAGCGCCCAAACAGGGACAGCCAAAAACATTCAGTACTTC. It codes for CSAQTGTAKNIQYF.

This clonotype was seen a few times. The DNA of the CDR3 is TGCGCCAGCAGCCTCCTTCCCGCGATTATTCGGCGTAATTCACCCCTCCACTTT. It yields the protein CASSLLPAIIRRNSPLHF. The genes are TRBV4-1 and TRBJ1-6; D remains ambiguous. CDR1 and CDR2 (germline): MGHRA, YSYEKL. The CDR3 spans 18 residues. V lost 4 bases and J lost 6, with 22 bases in between.

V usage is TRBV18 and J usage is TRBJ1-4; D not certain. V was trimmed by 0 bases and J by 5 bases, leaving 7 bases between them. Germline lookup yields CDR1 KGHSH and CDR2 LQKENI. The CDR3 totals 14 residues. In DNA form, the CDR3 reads TGTGCCAGCTCACCACCGTCCGACAATGAAAAACTGTTTTTT. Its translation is CASSPPSDNEKLFF.

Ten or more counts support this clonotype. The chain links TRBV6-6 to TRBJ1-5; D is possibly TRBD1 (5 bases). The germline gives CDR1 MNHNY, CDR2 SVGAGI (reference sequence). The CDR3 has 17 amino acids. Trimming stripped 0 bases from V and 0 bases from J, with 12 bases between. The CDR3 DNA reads TGTGCCAGCAGTTACTCGACTTGGGGGGTTAGCAATCAGCCCCAGCATTTT. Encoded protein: CASSYSTWGVSNQPQHF.

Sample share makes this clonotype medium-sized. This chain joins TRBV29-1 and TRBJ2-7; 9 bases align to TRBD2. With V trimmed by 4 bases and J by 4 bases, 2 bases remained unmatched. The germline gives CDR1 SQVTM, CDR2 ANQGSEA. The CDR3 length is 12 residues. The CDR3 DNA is TGCAGCGTTGCTAGCGGGGATTACGAGCAGTACTTC. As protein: CSVASGDYEQYF.

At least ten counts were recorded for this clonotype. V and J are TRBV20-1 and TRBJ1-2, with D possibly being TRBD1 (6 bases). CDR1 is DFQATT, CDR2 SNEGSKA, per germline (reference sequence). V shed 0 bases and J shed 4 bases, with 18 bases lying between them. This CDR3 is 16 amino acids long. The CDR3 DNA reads TGCAGTGCTAGAGATGCCTTCAGGACAGCGACCTATGGCTACACCTTC. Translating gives CSARDAFRTATYGYTF.

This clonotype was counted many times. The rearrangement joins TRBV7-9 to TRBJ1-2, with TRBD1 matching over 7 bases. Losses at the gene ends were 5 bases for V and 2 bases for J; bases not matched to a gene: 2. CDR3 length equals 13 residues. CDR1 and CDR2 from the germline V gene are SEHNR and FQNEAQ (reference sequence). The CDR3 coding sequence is TGTGCCAGCAGCCCGGACAGGAACTATGGCTACACCTTC. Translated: CASSPDRNYGYTF.

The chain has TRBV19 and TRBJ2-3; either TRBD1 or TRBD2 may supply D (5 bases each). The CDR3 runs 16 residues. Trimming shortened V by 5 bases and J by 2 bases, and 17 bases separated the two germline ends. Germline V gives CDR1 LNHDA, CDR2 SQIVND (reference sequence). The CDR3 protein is CASSGGRRTPTDTQYF. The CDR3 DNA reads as TGTGCCAGTAGTGGGGGACGGCGGACCCCCACAGATACGCAGTATTTT.

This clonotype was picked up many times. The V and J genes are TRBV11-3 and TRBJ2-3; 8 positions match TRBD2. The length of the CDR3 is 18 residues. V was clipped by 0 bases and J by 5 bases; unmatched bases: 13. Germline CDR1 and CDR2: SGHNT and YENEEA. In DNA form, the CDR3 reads TGTGCCAGCAGCTTAGACCCCTCCGGGACTAGAGGAGGAGATACGCAGTATTTT. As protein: CASSLDPSGTRGGDTQYF.

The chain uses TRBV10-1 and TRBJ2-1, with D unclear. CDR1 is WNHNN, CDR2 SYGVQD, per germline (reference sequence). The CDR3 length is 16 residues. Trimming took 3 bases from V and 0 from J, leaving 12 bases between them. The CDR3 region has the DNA TGCGCCAGCAGTGAATGGGCTTCTAGCTCCTACAATGAGCAGTTCTTC. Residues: CASSEWASSSYNEQFF.

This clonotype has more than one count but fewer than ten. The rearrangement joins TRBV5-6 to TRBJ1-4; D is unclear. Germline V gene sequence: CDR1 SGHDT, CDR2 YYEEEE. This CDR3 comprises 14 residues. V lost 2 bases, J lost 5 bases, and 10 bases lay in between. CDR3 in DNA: TGTGCCAGCAGCTTCCGGGAGGGCAATGAAAAACTGTTTTTT. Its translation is CASSFREGNEKLFF.

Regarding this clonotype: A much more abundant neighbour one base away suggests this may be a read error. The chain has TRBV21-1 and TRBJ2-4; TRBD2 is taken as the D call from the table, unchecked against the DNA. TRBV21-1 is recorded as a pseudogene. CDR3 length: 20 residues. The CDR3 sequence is CASSNLALPLGRASKNIQYF. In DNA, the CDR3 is TGTGCCAGCAGCAATCTTGCCCTCCCGTTGGGAAGGGCCTCCAAAAACATTCAGTACTTC.

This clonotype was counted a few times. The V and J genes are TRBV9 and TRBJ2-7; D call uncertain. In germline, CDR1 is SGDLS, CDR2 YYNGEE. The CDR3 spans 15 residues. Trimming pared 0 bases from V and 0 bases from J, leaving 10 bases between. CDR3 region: CASSVVEDVSYEQYF. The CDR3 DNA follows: TGTGCCAGCAGCGTAGTAGAGGACGTCTCCTACGAGCAGTACTTC. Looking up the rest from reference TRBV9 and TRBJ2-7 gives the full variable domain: DSGVTQTPKHLITATGQRVTLRCSPRSGDLSVYWYQQSLDQGLQFLIQYYNGEERAKGNILERFSAQQFPDLHSELNLSSLELGDSALYFCASSVVEDVSYEQYFGPGTRLTVT.

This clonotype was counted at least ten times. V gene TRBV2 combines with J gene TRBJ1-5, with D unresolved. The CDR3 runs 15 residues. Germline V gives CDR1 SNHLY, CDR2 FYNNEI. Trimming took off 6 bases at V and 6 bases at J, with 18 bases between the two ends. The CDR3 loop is CASSPLRESGQPQHF. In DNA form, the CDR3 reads TGTGCCAGCAGCCCCCTCCGGGAATCGGGTCAGCCCCAGCATTTT.

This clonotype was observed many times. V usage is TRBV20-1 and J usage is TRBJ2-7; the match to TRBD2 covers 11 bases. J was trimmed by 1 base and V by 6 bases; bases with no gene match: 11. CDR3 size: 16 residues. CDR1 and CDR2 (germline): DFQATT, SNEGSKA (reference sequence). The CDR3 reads CSANSPLAGASYEQYF. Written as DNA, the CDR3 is TGCAGTGCAAACTCTCCACTAGCGGGAGCGTCCTACGAGCAGTACTTC.

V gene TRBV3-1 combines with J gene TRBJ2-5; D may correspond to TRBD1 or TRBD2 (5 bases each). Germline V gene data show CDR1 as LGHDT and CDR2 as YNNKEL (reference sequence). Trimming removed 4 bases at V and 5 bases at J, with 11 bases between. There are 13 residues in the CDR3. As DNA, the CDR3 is TGTGCCAGCAGCCTAAGAGGGGACGAGACCCAGTACTTC. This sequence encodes CASSLRGDETQYF.

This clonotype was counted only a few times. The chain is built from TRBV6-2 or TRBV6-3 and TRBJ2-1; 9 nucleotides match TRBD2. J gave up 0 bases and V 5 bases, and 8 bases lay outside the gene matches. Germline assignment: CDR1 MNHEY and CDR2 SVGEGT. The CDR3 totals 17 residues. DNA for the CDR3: TGTGCCAGCAGTGGGCTAGCGGGAAAAATCTCCTACAATGAGCAGTTCTTC. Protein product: CASSGLAGKISYNEQFF.

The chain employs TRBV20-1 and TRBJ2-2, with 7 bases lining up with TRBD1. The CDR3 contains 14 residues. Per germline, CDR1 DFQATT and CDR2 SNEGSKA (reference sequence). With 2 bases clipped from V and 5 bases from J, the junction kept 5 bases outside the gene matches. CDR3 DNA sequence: TGCAGTGCTAGAAGGTCAGGGGGAACCGGGGAGCTGTTTTTT. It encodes CSARRSGGTGELFF.